This TCR beta chain was profiled in a study of CD8+ T cells in alopecia areata. Notes on the study in general: With patients, TCR sharing proved less clear than in mice, a difference possibly related to HLA.

CDR1 is SNHLY and CDR2 is FYNNEI in the germline V gene. The CDR3 has 17 residues. V was shortened by 6 bases and J by 1 base, with 21 bases between the two germline ends. To note about this clone: Antigen: not known.

The treatment: oral pan-JAK inhibitor, 5-10 mg twice daily. Isolated RNA was reverse transcribed into cDNA used as the sequencing template. Data came from immunoSEQ multiplex PCR; TCRdb stores just in-frame clones and leaves some out. Among roughly 100,000 clones listed, just over 85% were seen once. The source material was CD8+ T cells sorted from blood, sampled between weeks 30 and 35, from a patient treated with tofacitinib. This TCR derives from a human donor with alopecia areata. This sequence joins TRBV2 and TRBJ1-2; D is ambiguous. CDR3 DNA sequence: TGTGCCAGCAGCGCCTTGGGCAGCAAACAGTTTAACTATGGCTACACCTTC. Amino acids: CASSALGSKQFNYGYTF.